What follows are 5 T cell receptor beta chains derived from one specimen sequenced in a study of radiation and T cells in renal cell carcinoma. Treatment specified: treatment-naive control, cytoreductive nephrectomy. Assay used: immunoSEQ multiplex PCR; TCRdb lists only in-frame clones, some missing. There are approximately 5,700 clones in the sample; about 63% occur only once, and around 30% lies in the top ten. Sequences were derived from tumor tissue, sampled from a patient whose treatment was nephrectomy without radiotherapy. The source of these receptors is a human donor with renal cell carcinoma.

This clone has a handful of counts. The chain couples TRBV28 to TRBJ1-5; the match to TRBD1 covers 7 bases. CDR1 MDHEN and CDR2 SYDVKM come from the germline V gene. This CDR3 has 15 amino acids. Germline trimming cut 4 bases from V and 5 bases from J; bases unmatched to any gene: 8. The CDR3 sequence is CASSWTGQDHQPQHF. In DNA form, the CDR3 reads TGTGCCAGCAGTTGGACAGGTCAAGATCATCAGCCCCAGCATTTT.

The chain recombines TRBV7-2 with TRBJ2-7, with D unclear. Trimming shortened V by 4 bases and J by 3 bases, and 10 bases separated the two germline ends. CDR1 is SGHTA, CDR2 FQGNSA, per germline. This CDR3 is 13 amino acids long. CDR3 sequence: CASSSFHGYEQYF. The CDR3 DNA is TGTGCCAGCAGCTCCTTCCATGGCTACGAGCAGTACTTC.

This clone was seen a handful of times. The chain uses TRBV4-2 and TRBJ2-1; 9 bases are shared with TRBD1. V was clipped by 2 bases and J by 8 bases; unmatched bases: 10. From germline, CDR1 is LGHNA and CDR2 YNFKEQ. There are 16 residues in the CDR3. The CDR3 here is CASSQTTGQGEDEQFF. CDR3 nucleotide sequence: TGTGCCAGCAGCCAAACAACGGGACAGGGTGAGGATGAGCAGTTCTTC.

In its sample, this clone was seen a few times. The chain combines TRBV11-2 with TRBJ1-4; 7 bases match TRBD1. The V gene end was trimmed by 3 bases and the J gene end by 7 bases; junction bases not matched to a gene: 8. The CDR3 is 15 amino acids. Germline values: CDR1 SGHAT, CDR2 FQNNGV. The CDR3 sequence: CASSFQTGDGEKLFF. DNA of the CDR3: TGTGCCAGCAGCTTCCAAACAGGGGACGGTGAAAAACTGTTTTTT.

The chain couples TRBV29-1 to TRBJ2-1, with D perhaps TRBD1 (6 bases). Per the germline V gene, CDR1 is SQVTM and CDR2 is ANQGSEA. The CDR3 length is 13 residues. With 6 bases removed from V and 12 bases from J, the gap between germline ends came to 21 bases. CDR3 sequence: CSVDGQGLSAQFF. CDR3 nucleotide sequence: TGCAGCGTGGACGGGCAGGGGCTATCAGCGCAGTTCTTC.